These 6 T cell receptor beta chains were sequenced from one sample in a study of cytomegalovirus exposure and HLA in healthy donors. TCRdb keeps only in-frame clones here, not all; method: immunoSEQ multiplex PCR. The sample contains about 190,000 clones, 86% of which appear only once. Source material: PBMCs. Receptors originate from a woman under 30 in good health and CMV-seronegative.

The chain joins TRBV6-4 to TRBJ2-1, with TRBD1 matching over 8 bases. After removal of 0 bases from V and 6 bases from J, the junction contained 7 bases not matched to a gene. Germline values: CDR1 MRHNA, CDR2 SNTAGT. CDR3 size: 16 residues. CDR3 DNA sequence: TGTGCCAGCAGTGACTCCTGGACAGGGAGTTCCAATGAGCAGTTCTTC. Its protein is CASSDSWTGSSNEQFF.

This chain links TRBV11-1 with TRBJ2-4, with D possibly being TRBD1 (5 bases). CDR1 SGHAT and CDR2 FQDESV come from the germline V gene (reference sequence). The CDR3 sequence is 14 residues long. Trimming removed 1 base from V and 5 bases from J, with 9 bases in between. The CDR3 loop reads CASSLGQPQNIQYF. For the CDR3, the DNA is TGTGCCAGCAGCTTAGGACAGCCCCAAAACATTCAGTACTTC.

The chain uses TRBV19 and TRBJ1-3; D not resolved. This CDR3 region has 16 residues. The V gene lost 3 bases and the J gene lost 0 bases, with 12 bases spanning the gap. CDR1 and CDR2 from the germline V gene are LNHDA and SQIVND (reference sequence). The CDR3 region has the DNA TGTGCCAGTAGTATTTGGAACAGCCGCTCTGGAAACACCATATATTTT. Protein product: CASSIWNSRSGNTIYF.

CDR3 protein: CASKKRSGGTGNNEQFF. CDR3 sequence (DNA): TGTGCCAGTAAAAAACGTTCTGGGGGGACAGGGAACAATGAGCAGTTCTTC. The chain links TRBV19 to TRBJ2-1; 9 positions match TRBD1. The germline V gene encodes CDR1 LNHDA and CDR2 SQIVND (reference sequence). The V gene end was trimmed by 7 bases and the J gene end by 5 bases; junction bases not matched to a gene: 15. This CDR3 region has 17 residues.

The chain couples TRBV20-1 to TRBJ2-1, with D unclear. Trimming took 6 bases from V and 7 from J, leaving 10 bases between them. Per the germline V gene, CDR1 is DFQATT and CDR2 is SNEGSKA (reference sequence). There are 11 residues in the CDR3. The DNA for the CDR3 is TGCAGTGCCACCGAGCTGAATGAGCAGTTCTTC. Amino acid sequence: CSATELNEQFF.

This chain uses TRBV9 with TRBJ2-3; 9 bases agree with TRBD2. V shed 3 bases and J 3 bases; nucleotides not matched to a gene: 5. CDR3 length: 15 residues. Germline V gene data show CDR1 as SGDLS and CDR2 as YYNGEE. The CDR3 reads CASSAYSGGTDTQYF. In DNA, the CDR3 is TGTGCCAGCAGCGCATACAGCGGGGGGACAGATACGCAGTATTTT. Looking up the rest from reference TRBV9 and TRBJ2-3 gives the full variable domain: DSGVTQTPKHLITATGQRVTLRCSPRSGDLSVYWYQQSLDQGLQFLIQYYNGEERAKGNILERFSAQQFPDLHSELNLSSLELGDSALYFCASSAYSGGTDTQYFGPGTRLTVL.